The present entry profiles one T cell receptor beta chain with its context. This entry belongs to a study of shared clonotypes between healthy human individuals. Method: immunoSEQ multiplex PCR; TCRdb's copy keeps in-frame clones and lacks some. This table has tens of thousands of clones, about 64% appearing once. Germline lookup yields CDR1 MNHEY and CDR2 SVGAGI. This CDR3 has 12 residues. Trimming removed 4 bases from V and 4 bases from J, with 5 bases in between. The gene calls are TRBV6-5 and TRBJ1-5, with D unresolved. Material: memory CD8+ T cells sorted from blood. This sample's subset: CD45RO+ cells pooled with CCR7-negative TemRA cells. This clonotype was obtained from a man in his thirties or forties in good health. In nucleotides, the CDR3 is TGTGCCAGCAGTTCACAGAATCAGCCCCAGCATTTT. It encodes CASSSQNQPQHF.